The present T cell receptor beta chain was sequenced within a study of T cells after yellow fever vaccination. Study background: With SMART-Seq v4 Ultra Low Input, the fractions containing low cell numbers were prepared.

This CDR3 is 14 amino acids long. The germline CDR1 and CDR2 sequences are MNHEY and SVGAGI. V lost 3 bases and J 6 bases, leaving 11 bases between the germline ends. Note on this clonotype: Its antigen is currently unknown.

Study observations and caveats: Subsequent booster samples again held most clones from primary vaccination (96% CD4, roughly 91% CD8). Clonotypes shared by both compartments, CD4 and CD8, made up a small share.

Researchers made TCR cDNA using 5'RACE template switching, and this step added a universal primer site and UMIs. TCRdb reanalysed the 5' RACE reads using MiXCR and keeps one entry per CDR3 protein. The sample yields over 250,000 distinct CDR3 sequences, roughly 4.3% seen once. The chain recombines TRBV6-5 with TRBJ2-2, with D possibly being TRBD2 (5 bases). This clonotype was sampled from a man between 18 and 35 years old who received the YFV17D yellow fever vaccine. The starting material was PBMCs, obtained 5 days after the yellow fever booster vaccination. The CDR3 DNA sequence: TGTGCCAGCAGTTATGGGCAGGAGGCCGGGGAGCTGTTTTTT. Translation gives CASSYGQEAGELFF.